The 18 T cell receptor beta chains below come from one sample, sequenced in a study of blood T cell repertoires in COVID-19. Profiled with immunoSEQ multiplex PCR; TCRdb holds only in-frame clones, not every one. The sample has around 190,000 clones, about 88% seen once. The material sequenced was PBMCs or T cells enriched from blood (not recorded which). These receptors came from a woman aged 40 to 50 in a cohort exposed to, infected with or recovered from COVID-19 (not recorded which).

The chain employs TRBV11-3 and TRBJ2-3; no clear D. The CDR3 length is 13 residues. The germline V and J ends were trimmed by 2 bases and 0 bases, with 3 bases remaining between them. CDR1 and CDR2 (germline): SGHNT, YENEEA. The CDR3 DNA is TGTGCCAGCAGCTTAACTAGCACAGATACGCAGTATTTT. It translates to CASSLTSTDTQYF.

The chain combines TRBV7-2 with TRBJ1-2; maybe TRBD1 (6 bases). Trimming took off 1 base at V and 5 bases at J, with 20 bases between the two ends. CDR1 SGHTA and CDR2 FQGNSA come from the germline V gene. The CDR3 has 17 amino acids. As DNA, the CDR3 is TGTGCCAGCAGCTTAGGTGGCAGGGGTTTGGGTCCTTATGGCTACACCTTC. Its protein is CASSLGGRGLGPYGYTF. The entire variable domain, with the rest obtained from reference TRBV7-2 and TRBJ1-2, is as follows: GAGVSQSPSNKVTEKGKDVELRCDPISGHTALYWYRQSLGQGLEFLIYFQGNSAPDKSGLPSDRFSAERTGGSVSTLTIQRTQQEDSAVYLCASSLGGRGLGPYGYTFGSGTRLTVV.

The chain couples TRBV19 to TRBJ1-5; D perhaps matches TRBD1 (5 bases). The CDR3 is 16 residues long. Trimming removed 5 bases from V and 2 bases from J, with 16 bases in between. In germline, CDR1 is LNHDA, CDR2 SQIVND (reference sequence). Written as DNA, the CDR3 is TGTGCCAGTAGTCCCCTGCGGGGGAAGGGCAATCAGCCCCAGCATTTT. Translated, it gives CASSPLRGKGNQPQHF.

The genes are TRBV7-9 and TRBJ2-2; 7 positions match TRBD1. V trimming: 5 bases; J trimming: 1 base; junction bases outside the gene matches: 4. Per the germline V gene, CDR1 is SEHNR and CDR2 is FQNEAQ (reference sequence). The CDR3 has 15 amino acids. CDR3 bases: TGTGCCAGCAGCCAAGGGGGCCGGAACACCGGGGAGCTGTTTTTT. Translating it yields CASSQGGRNTGELFF.

The V and J genes are TRBV19 and TRBJ1-1; D unclear. The CDR3 extends over 11 amino acids. Trimming pared 5 bases from V and 5 bases from J, leaving 6 bases between. Germline V lookup: CDR1 LNHDA, CDR2 SQIVND (reference sequence). In DNA, the CDR3 is TGTGCCAGTAGTTTGAGAACTGAAGCTTTCTTT. Amino acid sequence: CASSLRTEAFF.

V and J are TRBV27 and TRBJ2-7, with 8 bases identical to TRBD2. V lost 2 bases, J lost 6 bases, and 9 bases stayed unmatched. The CDR3 totals 15 residues. Per the germline V gene, CDR1 is MNHEY and CDR2 is SMNVEV (reference sequence). The CDR3: CASSLPREGRIEQYF. CDR3 DNA: TGTGCCAGCAGTTTACCTCGGGAGGGCCGGATCGAGCAGTACTTC.

The chain is built from TRBV21-1 and TRBJ1-2; the table's TRBD1 call for D was not verified on the DNA. TRBV21-1 is a pseudogene locus. The CDR3 loop spans 15 amino acids. The CDR3 DNA follows: TGTGCCAGCAGCAAAGTTGTCAGGGGAAACTATGGCTACACCTTC. This gives the protein CASSKVVRGNYGYTF.

The chain recombines TRBV7-2 with TRBJ1-2, with D maybe TRBD1 (5 bases). V was trimmed by 5 bases and J by 2 bases, leaving 12 bases between them. This CDR3 has 14 residues. From germline, CDR1 is SGHTA and CDR2 FQGNSA. The CDR3 loop reads CASSPGPRNYGYTF. The CDR3 DNA follows: TGTGCCAGCAGCCCAGGGCCCCGCAACTATGGCTACACCTTC.

The V call is TRBV7-2, the J call TRBJ1-2; D remains ambiguous. The CDR3 has 13 amino acids. V gave up 1 base and J gave up 4 bases, with 7 bases separating them. Germline V gene lookup returns CDR1 SGHTA and CDR2 FQGNSA. The CDR3 is CASSLVGPYGYTF. DNA for the CDR3: TGTGCCAGCAGCTTAGTGGGCCCCTATGGCTACACCTTC.

The chain has TRBV9 and TRBJ2-7; D remains ambiguous. V was shortened by 2 bases and J by 3 bases, with 9 bases between the two germline ends. There are 13 residues in the CDR3. Germline loops: CDR1 SGDLS, CDR2 YYNGEE. Here the CDR3 reads CASSVNSYYEQYF. The CDR3, as DNA: TGTGCCAGCAGCGTTAACTCGTACTACGAGCAGTACTTC.

Only a few counts were recorded for this clone. CDR3 DNA sequence: TGTGCCACCAGCAGAGATTTTGGAATGGGGGCCAATGAGCAGTTCTTC. This sequence encodes CATSRDFGMGANEQFF. The V call is TRBV15, the J call TRBJ2-1; maybe TRBD1 (6 bases). CDR3 length equals 16 residues. Trimming cost V 0 bases and J 6 bases, with 15 bases left between them. Germline V gene data show CDR1 as LNHNV and CDR2 as YYDKDF (reference sequence).

The gene calls are TRBV10-3 and TRBJ2-3, with TRBD2 matching 10 bases. The CDR3 has 16 residues. The ends lost 6 bases at V and 1 base at J; junction bases unmatched: 7. Germline V gene sequence: CDR1 ENHRY, CDR2 SYGVKD. CDR3 DNA: TGTGCCATCAGAGCTAGCGGGGGATTGGGCACAGATACGCAGTATTTT. Encoded protein: CAIRASGGLGTDTQYF.

This clone was recorded only once. The chain combines TRBV21-1 with TRBJ2-3; the D call TRBD2 from the table was never checked on the DNA. TRBV21-1 is termed a pseudogene. This CDR3 region has 14 residues. The DNA of the CDR3 is TGTGCCAGCAGCAAAGTTCGGGGCACAGATACGCAGTATTTT. Protein sequence: CASSKVRGTDTQYF.

The V call is TRBV7-9, the J call TRBJ2-7; D is perhaps TRBD1 (6 bases). This CDR3 has 14 amino acids. The germline gives CDR1 SEHNR, CDR2 FQNEAQ (reference sequence). The germline V and J ends were trimmed by 4 bases and 3 bases, with 13 bases remaining between them. CDR3 DNA sequence: TGTGCCAGCAGCTCGAGGACAGCCCTCTACGAGCAGTACTTC. This gives the protein CASSSRTALYEQYF.

In this sample, this clone turned up once. The rearrangement joins TRBV5-1 to TRBJ2-1, with 8 bases identical to TRBD2. V lost 4 bases and J lost 4; bases outside the gene matches: 7. The CDR3 loop spans 15 amino acids. Germline V gives CDR1 SGHRS, CDR2 YFSETQ. The CDR3 DNA sequence: TGCGCCAGCAGCGTTGTCGGGGGGGTTTACAATGAGCAGTTCTTC. Translated: CASSVVGGVYNEQFF.

The chain joins TRBV6-2 or TRBV6-3 to TRBJ2-7; 15 nucleotides line up with TRBD2. The germline CDR1 and CDR2 sequences are MNHEY and SVGEGT. This CDR3 has 17 amino acids. The V gene end was trimmed by 0 bases and the J gene end by 5 bases; junction bases not matched to a gene: 5. CDR3 in DNA: TGTGCCAGCAGTTACTCCGGACTAGCGGGAGGGCCGGACGAGCAGTACTTC. It is translated as CASSYSGLAGGPDEQYF.

V and J are TRBV4-1 and TRBJ2-1, with 7 nucleotides matching TRBD2. V was clipped by 5 bases and J by 3 bases; unmatched bases: 10. From germline, CDR1 is MGHRA and CDR2 YSYEKL. CDR3 length: 16 residues. The CDR3 loop is CASSGRSSGYYNEQFF. The CDR3 DNA reads TGCGCCAGCAGCGGACGCTCTAGCGGTTACTACAATGAGCAGTTCTTC.

The V gene is TRBV2, the J gene TRBJ1-1, with a weak D call TRBD1 (5 bases). The CDR3 loop spans 14 amino acids. Germline V CDR1 and CDR2: SNHLY, FYNNEI. The V and J ends lost 6 bases and 1 base respectively, with 12 bases between them. The CDR3 nucleotides read TGTGCCAGCAGAGTAGGGGCAGCGAACACTGAAGCTTTCTTT. Translating gives CASRVGAANTEAFF.